Listed here are 3 T cell receptor beta chains from one sample, sequenced in a study of blood T cell repertoires in COVID-19. TCRdb keeps only in-frame clones here, not all; method: immunoSEQ multiplex PCR. The table shows 90,000 or so clones, with around 87% occurring only once. The sample comprised peripheral blood. These TCRs come from a human donor in a cohort sampled during active COVID-19.

This clone occurred once. CDR3 DNA sequence: TGTGCCACCAGCAGAGACGGGTATAGCAATCAGCCCCAGCATTTT. Residues: CATSRDGYSNQPQHF. V usage is TRBV15 and J usage is TRBJ1-5; D unclear. Looked up from germline, CDR1 is LNHNV and CDR2 is YYDKDF (reference sequence). Trimming removed 0 bases from V and 0 bases from J, with 6 bases in between. This CDR3 has 15 amino acids. Looking up the rest from reference TRBV15 and TRBJ1-5 gives the full variable domain: DAMVIQNPRYQVTQFGKPVTLSCSQTLNHNVMYWYQQKSSQAPKLLFHYYDKDFNNEADTPDNFQSRRPNTSFCFLDIRSPGLGDTAMYLCATSRDGYSNQPQHFGDGTRLSIL.

This chain links TRBV9 with TRBJ2-5; 7 bases are shared with TRBD1. V trimming: 1 base; J trimming: 1 base; junction bases outside the gene matches: 4. CDR3 size: 15 residues. Germline V CDR1 and CDR2: SGDLS, YYNGEE. Here the CDR3 reads CASSVYGTVQETQYF. The CDR3 DNA sequence: TGTGCCAGCAGCGTATACGGGACAGTCCAAGAGACCCAGTACTTC.

The CDR3 region is CASSSQGRYTF. CDR3 DNA sequence: TGTGCCAGCAGTTCCCAGGGCCGCTACACCTTC. The chain couples TRBV28 to TRBJ1-2; perhaps TRBD1 as D (5 bases). This CDR3 has 11 amino acids. V lost 4 bases and J 9 bases, leaving 9 bases between the germline ends. Germline V CDR1 and CDR2: MDHEN, SYDVKM.